This T cell receptor beta chain appears in the sequencing data of a study of blood T cell repertoires in COVID-19. The method was immunoSEQ multiplex PCR; TCRdb's version includes in-frame clones alone and lacks a portion of them. The sample contains some 300,000 clones, about 88% of which appear only once. Only a few counts were recorded for this clone. Looked up from germline, CDR1 is SGHVS and CDR2 is FQNEAQ. Unmatched junction bases numbered 7, after V lost 6 bases and J lost 0 bases. The CDR3 totals 17 residues. Living in 24 US areas, the participants were between roughly 18 and 90 years of age. The genes are TRBV7-8 and TRBJ2-3; TRBD2 matches at 12 bases. Sequenced sample: PBMCs or T cells enriched from blood (not recorded which). The receptor comes from a woman aged 25 to 39 who had recovered from COVID-19. The chain's CDR3 is CASSPGLAGPSTDTQYF. In DNA, the CDR3 is TGTGCCAGCAGTCCCGGACTAGCGGGGCCCAGCACAGATACGCAGTATTTT.